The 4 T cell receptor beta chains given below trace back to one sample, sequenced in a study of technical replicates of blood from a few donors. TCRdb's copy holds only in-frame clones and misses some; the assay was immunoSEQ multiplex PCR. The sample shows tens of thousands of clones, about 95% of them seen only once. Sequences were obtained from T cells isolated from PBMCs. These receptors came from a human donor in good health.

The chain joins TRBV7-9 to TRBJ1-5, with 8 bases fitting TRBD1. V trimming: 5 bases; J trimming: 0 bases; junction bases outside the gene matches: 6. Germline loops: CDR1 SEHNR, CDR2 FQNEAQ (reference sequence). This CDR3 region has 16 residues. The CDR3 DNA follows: TGTGCCAGCAGCGGAACCGGACAGGGTAGCAATCAGCCCCAGCATTTT. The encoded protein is CASSGTGQGSNQPQHF.

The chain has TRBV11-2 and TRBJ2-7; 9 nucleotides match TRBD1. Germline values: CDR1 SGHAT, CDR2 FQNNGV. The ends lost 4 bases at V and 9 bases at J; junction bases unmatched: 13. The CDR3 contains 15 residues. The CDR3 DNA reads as TGTGCCAGCAGCTCATTTCTGGGACAGGGTTTTTTGCAGTACTTC. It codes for CASSSFLGQGFLQYF. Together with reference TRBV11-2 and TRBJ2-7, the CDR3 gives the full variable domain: EAGVAQSPRYKIIEKRQSVAFWCNPISGHATLYWYQQILGQGPKLLIQFQNNGVVDDSQLPKDRFSAERLKGVDSTLKIQPAKLEDSAVYLCASSSFLGQGFLQYFGPGTRLTVT.

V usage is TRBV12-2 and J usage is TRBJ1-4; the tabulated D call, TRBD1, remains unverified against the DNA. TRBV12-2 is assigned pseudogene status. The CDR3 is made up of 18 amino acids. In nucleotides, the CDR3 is TGTGCAAGTCGCCCGTGGACAGATCGTTGGTCAACTAATGAAAAACTGTTTTTT. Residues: CASRPWTDRWSTNEKLFF.

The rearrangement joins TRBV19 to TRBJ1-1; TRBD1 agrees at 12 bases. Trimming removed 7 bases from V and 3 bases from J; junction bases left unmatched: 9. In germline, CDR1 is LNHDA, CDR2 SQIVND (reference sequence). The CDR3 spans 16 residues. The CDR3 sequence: CASTPRDRGLDTEAFF. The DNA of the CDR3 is TGTGCCAGTACCCCGAGGGACAGGGGGCTGGACACTGAAGCTTTCTTT. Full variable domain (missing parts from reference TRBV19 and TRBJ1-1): DGGITQSPKYLFRKEGQNVTLSCEQNLNHDAMYWYRQDPGQGLRLIYYSQIVNDFQKGDIAEGYSVSREKKESFPLTVTSAQKNPTAFYLCASTPRDRGLDTEAFFGQGTRLTVV.